These 26 T cell receptor beta chains were all obtained from the same sample, sequenced in a study of tumor-infiltrating lymphocytes in oesophageal squamous cell carcinoma. TCRdb reprocessed the PCR reads with MiXCR, giving one entry per CDR3 protein. The data hold about 8,700 distinct CDR3 sequences, with 66% observed a single time. The sequenced sample consisted of esophageal tumor tissue. These receptors all come from a female donor with esophageal squamous cell carcinoma.

V and J are TRBV7-2 and TRBJ2-4; D may be TRBD2 (6 bases). CDR1 and CDR2 (germline): SGHTA, FQGNSA. The CDR3 covers 16 residues. V lost 6 bases and J 3 bases, leaving 18 bases between the germline ends. The CDR3 loop reads CASSPVRGLGKNIQYF. CDR3 DNA: TGTGCCAGCAGTCCCGTGCGGGGCTTGGGCAAAAACATTCAGTACTTC.

There are a few counts of this clonotype. The chain joins TRBV7-2 to TRBJ2-1; 7 positions match TRBD1. V was pared by 4 bases and J by 7 bases, with 4 bases of the junction left unmatched. The CDR3 extends over 13 amino acids. The germline V gene has CDR1 SGHTA and CDR2 FQGNSA. The CDR3 nucleotides are TGTGCCAGCAGCTGGGGACAGACAAATGAGCAGTTCTTC. Protein sequence: CASSWGQTNEQFF.

The chain uses TRBV7-6 and TRBJ2-1; TRBD1 or TRBD2 may be the D gene (5 bases each). V lost 1 base to trimming and J lost 3 bases, with 16 bases between them. The CDR3 is 17 residues long. Germline CDR1 is SGHVS and CDR2 is FNYEAQ. CDR3 amino acids: CASSLGVWGSDYNEQFF. The CDR3, as DNA: TGTGCCAGCAGCTTAGGAGTGTGGGGGAGTGACTACAATGAGCAGTTCTTC.

This clonotype was seen just once. The chain recombines TRBV7-8 with TRBJ1-1; maybe TRBD1 (5 bases). With the DNA end fitting TRBJ2-2 better, the J assignment may be wrong. The germline V gene encodes CDR1 SGHVS and CDR2 FQNEAQ. CDR3 length: 16 amino acids. CDR3 DNA sequence: TGTGCCAGCAGCTTAGACTCAGGGTCCCCCACCGGGGAGCTGTTTTTT. This codes for CASSLDSGSPTGELFF.

V and J are TRBV7-2 and TRBJ1-2; TRBD1 matches 8 bases. V shed 2 bases, J shed 8 bases, and the junction held 4 bases outside the gene matches. Germline CDR1 reads SGHTA; CDR2 reads FQGNSA. The CDR3 sequence is 13 residues long. The CDR3: CASSLQGARGYTF. The CDR3 nucleotides read TGTGCCAGCAGCTTACAGGGGGCGAGAGGCTACACCTTC.

The chain joins TRBV7-9 to TRBJ2-1; possibly TRBD1 or TRBD2 for D (5 bases each). In germline, CDR1 is SEHNR, CDR2 FQNEAQ (reference sequence). Trimming cost V 4 bases and J 13 bases, with 14 bases left between them. The CDR3 runs 12 residues. CDR3 bases: TGTGCCAGCAGCTCAGCCCGGGACCACCAGTTCTTC. Its protein product is CASSSARDHQFF.

This clonotype showed up just a few times. J is TRBJ2-5 and V is TRBV7-6, with 7 bases identical to TRBD2. The closer fit of TRBJ2-1 to the DNA end suggests the J call may be wrong. CDR1 is SGHVS and CDR2 is FNYEAQ in the germline V gene. This CDR3 has 13 amino acids. CDR3 nucleotides: TGTGCCAGCAGCCCGGTGGGGGGGAATGAGCAGTTCTTC. It is translated as CASSPVGGNEQFF.

The CDR3 DNA reads TGTGCCAGCAGCTTACAATACAACAATGAGCAGTTCTTC. This translates into CASSLQYNNEQFF. The chain joins TRBV11-3 to TRBJ2-5; D ambiguous. Near its end, the DNA agrees better with TRBJ2-1, so the J call may be wrong. Germline values: CDR1 SGHNT, CDR2 YENEEA. This CDR3 is 13 amino acids long.

In this sample, this clonotype turned up a few times. This chain links TRBV7-3 with TRBJ2-5, with no clear D. The V gene lost 11 bases and the J gene lost 5 bases, with 21 bases spanning the gap. The CDR3 contains 14 residues. From germline, CDR1 is SGHTA and CDR2 FQGTGA. The CDR3: CARMSKASRETQYF. CDR3 bases: TGTGCCCGAATGAGCAAGGCGAGTAGGGAGACCCAGTACTTC.

The V gene is TRBV18, the J gene TRBJ1-1; TRBD1 is a possible D gene (6 bases). CDR3 length: 12 residues. CDR1 and CDR2 from the germline V gene are KGHSH and LQKENI. V lost 6 bases, J lost 7 bases, and 12 bases lay in between. The CDR3 spells CASSPGQNEAFF. The CDR3 region has the DNA TGTGCCAGCTCCCCCGGACAGAATGAAGCTTTCTTT.

This clonotype was seen only a few times. The chain is built from TRBV7-6 and TRBJ1-2; TRBD1 might be the D (6 bases). This CDR3 is built from 14 residues. The germline V and J ends were trimmed by 5 bases and 8 bases, with 18 bases remaining between them. Germline assignment: CDR1 SGHVS and CDR2 FNYEAQ. The CDR3 DNA sequence: TGTGCCAGCAGCACCCCGGGGGGCCTATGGGGCTACACCTTC. Amino acids: CASSTPGGLWGYTF.

The rearrangement uses TRBV7-2 and TRBJ2-5; D remains ambiguous. Deletions cut 1 base from V and 5 bases from J, with 14 bases between. Germline CDR1 and CDR2: SGHTA and FQGNSA. CDR3 size: 15 residues. CDR3 residues: CASSLVPNPAETQYF. The CDR3 nucleotides read TGTGCCAGCAGCTTAGTCCCGAATCCCGCGGAGACCCAGTACTTC.

The rearrangement uses TRBV7-9 and TRBJ2-5, with TRBD2 as a possible D gene (6 bases). Near its end, the DNA agrees better with TRBJ2-1, so the J call may be wrong. Germline V gives CDR1 SEHNR, CDR2 FQNEAQ (reference sequence). This CDR3 has 15 amino acids. CDR3 DNA: TGTGCCAGCAGCCCTAGGGACTCCTCCTACAATGAGCAGTTCTTC. As protein: CASSPRDSSYNEQFF.

By frequency in the sample, this clonotype is medium-sized. The chain is built from TRBV7-2 and TRBJ2-1; 7 bases match TRBD2. V trimming: 5 bases; J trimming: 4 bases; junction bases outside the gene matches: 8. Germline CDR1 and CDR2: SGHTA and FQGNSA. The CDR3 spans 15 residues. The CDR3 is CASSSGLVGYNEQFF. CDR3 DNA sequence: TGTGCCAGCAGCAGCGGACTAGTTGGGTACAATGAGCAGTTCTTC.

A few counts support this clonotype. This chain links TRBV7-3 with TRBJ1-5; D ambiguous. Between the trimmed V and J ends, which lost 3 bases and 0 bases, there was a span of 15 bases. Germline values: CDR1 SGHTA, CDR2 FQGTGA. The CDR3 totals 17 residues. Here the CDR3 reads CASSFLGLPYSNQPQHF. CDR3 nucleotide sequence: TGTGCCAGCAGCTTTCTTGGGCTCCCTTATAGCAATCAGCCCCAGCATTTT.

This chain connects TRBV7-8 to TRBJ2-3; 7 bases line up with TRBD2. Germline V gene data show CDR1 as SGHVS and CDR2 as FQNEAQ. Losses at the gene ends were 3 bases for V and 5 bases for J; bases not matched to a gene: 11. This CDR3 contains 16 residues. The CDR3: CASSLEGGSGVDTQYF. The CDR3 DNA follows: TGTGCCAGCAGCTTGGAGGGCGGGAGCGGGGTAGATACGCAGTATTTT.

The table lists this clonotype with a few counts. The V gene is TRBV7-2, the J gene TRBJ2-4, with 10 bases aligning to TRBD2. With 4 bases clipped from V and 16 bases from J, the junction kept 10 bases outside the gene matches. Germline CDR1 is SGHTA and CDR2 is FQGNSA. The CDR3 spans 13 residues. This CDR3 is CASSSSPAGGLYF. In nucleotides, the CDR3 is TGTGCCAGCAGCTCCAGTCCAGCGGGAGGGCTTTACTTC.

This rearrangement joins TRBV7-3 to TRBJ2-6; no firm D call. The CDR3 has 14 residues. Trimming stripped 1 base from V and 4 bases from J, with 5 bases between. Germline CDR1 is SGHTA and CDR2 is FQGTGA. The CDR3 loop is CASSLMPGANVLTF. As DNA, the CDR3 is TGTGCCAGCAGCTTAATGCCCGGGGCCAACGTCCTGACTTTC.

This clonotype was counted a few times. The CDR3 sequence: CAGETVGRSSYNEQYF. The CDR3 nucleotides read TGTGCCGGAGAGACTGTAGGGCGAAGCTCCTACAATGAGCAGTACTTC. The chain links TRBV7-6 to TRBJ2-5, with no clear D. The V and J ends lost 11 bases and 11 bases respectively, with 33 bases between them. The CDR3 runs 16 residues. Germline lookup yields CDR1 SGHVS and CDR2 FNYEAQ.

The chain links TRBV7-8 to TRBJ2-4; unclear D gene. Judging by the DNA end, TRBJ2-7 fits better; the J call may be wrong. CDR3 length: 15 residues. The germline CDR1 and CDR2 sequences are SGHVS and FQNEAQ. The CDR3 DNA sequence: TGTGCCAGCAGCTTAGCAGGACGGACCTCCTACGAGCAGTACTTC. This sequence encodes CASSLAGRTSYEQYF.

V gene TRBV7-3 combines with J gene TRBJ2-3; possibly TRBD1 for D (5 bases). The germline CDR1 and CDR2 sequences are SGHTA and FQGTGA. CDR3 length: 13 amino acids. V lost 4 bases, J lost 6 bases, and 11 bases lay in between. The CDR3 DNA reads as TGTGCCAGCAGCTCCTTCCAGGGCGATACGCAGTATTTT. Its translation: CASSSFQGDTQYF.

CDR3 bases: TGTGCCAGCAGCGAGTCCCAGGGCCTCTACGAGCAGTACTTC. Amino acid sequence: CASSESQGLYEQYF. The rearrangement links TRBV7-3 to TRBJ2-5, with D perhaps TRBD1 (5 bases). With the DNA end fitting TRBJ2-7 better, the J assignment may be wrong. CDR1 is SGHTA and CDR2 is FQGTGA in the germline V gene. CDR3 length: 14 residues.

In its sample, this clonotype was seen a few times. The genes are TRBV2 and TRBJ1-5, with D possibly matching TRBD1 (6 bases). The CDR3 is 15 residues long. Germline values: CDR1 SNHLY, CDR2 FYNNEI. V gave up 3 bases and J gave up 6 bases, with 15 bases separating them. In DNA, the CDR3 is TGTGCCAGCAGTGAGGAAAGTACAGGGACTCAGCCCCAGCATTTT. Amino acid sequence: CASSEESTGTQPQHF.

J is TRBJ1-1 and V is TRBV27, with TRBD1 matching 7 bases. The CDR3 has 14 amino acids. Looked up from germline, CDR1 is MNHEY and CDR2 is SMNVEV (reference sequence). Unmatched junction bases numbered 5, after V lost 6 bases and J lost 1 base. CDR3 nucleotide sequence: TGTGCCAGCAGACGACAGGGCGCGAACACTGAAGCTTTCTTT. Amino acid sequence: CASRRQGANTEAFF.

The genes are TRBV7-6 and TRBJ1-6; D gene ambiguous. The V gene's germline CDR1 is SGHVS and CDR2 FNYEAQ. The CDR3 spans 13 residues. The V end was cut by 3 bases, the J end by 10 bases, with 10 bases between. The DNA of the CDR3 is TGTGCCAGCAGCTTCATGCCCGGATCACCCCTCCACTTT. Translating gives CASSFMPGSPLHF.

The chain carries TRBV28 and TRBJ2-3, with D possibly matching TRBD1 (7 bases). The CDR3 is 17 amino acids. V was trimmed by 2 bases and J by 1 base, leaving 16 bases between them. Germline CDR1 is MDHEN and CDR2 is SYDVKM. CDR3 region: CASSLQGGGTGTDTQYF. Written as DNA, the CDR3 is TGTGCCAGCAGTTTACAGGGGGGCGGGACGGGCACAGATACGCAGTATTTT.